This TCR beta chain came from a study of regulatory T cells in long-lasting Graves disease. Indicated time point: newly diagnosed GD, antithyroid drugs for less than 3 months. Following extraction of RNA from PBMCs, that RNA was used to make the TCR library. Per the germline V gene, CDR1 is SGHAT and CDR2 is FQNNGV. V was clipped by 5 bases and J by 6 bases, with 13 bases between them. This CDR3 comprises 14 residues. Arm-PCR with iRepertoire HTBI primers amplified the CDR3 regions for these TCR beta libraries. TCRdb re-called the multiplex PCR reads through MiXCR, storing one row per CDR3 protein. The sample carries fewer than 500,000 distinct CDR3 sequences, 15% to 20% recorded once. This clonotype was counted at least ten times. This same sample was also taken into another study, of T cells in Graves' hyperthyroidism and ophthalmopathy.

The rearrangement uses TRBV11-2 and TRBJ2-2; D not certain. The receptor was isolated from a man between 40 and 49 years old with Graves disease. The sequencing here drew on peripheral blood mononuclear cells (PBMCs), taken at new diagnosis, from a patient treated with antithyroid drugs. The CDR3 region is CASSPRLDPGELFF. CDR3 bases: TGTGCCAGCAGCCCGCGACTTGACCCCGGGGAGCTGTTTTTT.